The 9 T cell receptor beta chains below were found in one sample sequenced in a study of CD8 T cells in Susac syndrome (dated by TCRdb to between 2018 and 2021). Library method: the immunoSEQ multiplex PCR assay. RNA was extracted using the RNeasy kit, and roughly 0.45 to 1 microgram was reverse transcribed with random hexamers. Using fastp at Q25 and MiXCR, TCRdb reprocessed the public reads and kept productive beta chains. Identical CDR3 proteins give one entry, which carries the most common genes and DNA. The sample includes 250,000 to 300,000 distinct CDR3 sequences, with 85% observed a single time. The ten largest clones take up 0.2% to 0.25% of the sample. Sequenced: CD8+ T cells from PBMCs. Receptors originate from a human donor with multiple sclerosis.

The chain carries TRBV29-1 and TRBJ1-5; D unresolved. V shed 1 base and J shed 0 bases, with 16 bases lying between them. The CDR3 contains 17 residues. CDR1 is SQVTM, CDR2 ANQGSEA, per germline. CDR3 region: CSVEGPLGQFSNQPQHF. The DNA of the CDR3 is TGCAGCGTTGAAGGCCCACTTGGGCAGTTTAGCAATCAGCCCCAGCATTTT. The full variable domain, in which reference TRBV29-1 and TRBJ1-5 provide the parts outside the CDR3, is SAVISQKPSRDICQRGTSLTIQCQVDSQVTMMFWYRQQPGQSLTLIATANQGSEATYESGFVIDKFPISRPNLTFSTLTVSNMSPEDSSIYLCSVEGPLGQFSNQPQHFGDGTRLSIL.

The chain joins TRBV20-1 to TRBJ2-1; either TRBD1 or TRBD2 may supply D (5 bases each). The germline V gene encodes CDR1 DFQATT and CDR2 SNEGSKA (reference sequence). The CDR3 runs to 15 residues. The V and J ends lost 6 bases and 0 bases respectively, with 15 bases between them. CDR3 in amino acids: CSADDWGSSYNEQFF. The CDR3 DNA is TGCAGTGCCGACGACTGGGGGAGCTCCTACAATGAGCAGTTCTTC.

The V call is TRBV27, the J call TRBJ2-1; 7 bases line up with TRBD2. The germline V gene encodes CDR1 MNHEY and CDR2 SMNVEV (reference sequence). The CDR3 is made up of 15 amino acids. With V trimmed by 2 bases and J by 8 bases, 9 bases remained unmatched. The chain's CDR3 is CASSLILAKLDEQFF. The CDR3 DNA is TGTGCCAGCAGTTTAATACTAGCGAAATTGGATGAGCAGTTCTTC.

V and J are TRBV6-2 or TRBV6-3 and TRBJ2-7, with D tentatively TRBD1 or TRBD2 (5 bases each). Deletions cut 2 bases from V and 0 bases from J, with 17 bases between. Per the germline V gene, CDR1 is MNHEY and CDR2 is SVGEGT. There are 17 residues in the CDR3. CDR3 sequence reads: CASSYERGVTLSYEQYF. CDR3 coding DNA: TGTGCCAGCAGTTACGAAAGGGGAGTCACCCTCTCCTACGAGCAGTACTTC.

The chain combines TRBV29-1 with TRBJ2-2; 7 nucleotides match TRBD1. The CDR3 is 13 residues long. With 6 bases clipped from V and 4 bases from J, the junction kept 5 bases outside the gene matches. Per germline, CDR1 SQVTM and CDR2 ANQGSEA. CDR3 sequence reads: CSVVTGLTGELFF. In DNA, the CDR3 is TGCAGCGTGGTGACAGGGCTCACCGGGGAGCTGTTTTTT.

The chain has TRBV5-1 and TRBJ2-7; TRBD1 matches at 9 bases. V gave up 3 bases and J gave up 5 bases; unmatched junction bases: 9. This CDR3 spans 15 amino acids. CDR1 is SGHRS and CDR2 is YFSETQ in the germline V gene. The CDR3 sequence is CASSWTGTGLDEQYF. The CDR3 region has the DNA TGCGCCAGCAGCTGGACCGGGACAGGGCTGGACGAGCAGTACTTC.

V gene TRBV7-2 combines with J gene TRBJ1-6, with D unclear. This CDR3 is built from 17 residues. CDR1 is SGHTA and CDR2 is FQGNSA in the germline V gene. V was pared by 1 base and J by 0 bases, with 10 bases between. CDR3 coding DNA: TGTGCCAGCAGCTTAGGTCTTGCCAGCTCCTATAATTCACCCCTCCACTTT. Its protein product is CASSLGLASSYNSPLHF.

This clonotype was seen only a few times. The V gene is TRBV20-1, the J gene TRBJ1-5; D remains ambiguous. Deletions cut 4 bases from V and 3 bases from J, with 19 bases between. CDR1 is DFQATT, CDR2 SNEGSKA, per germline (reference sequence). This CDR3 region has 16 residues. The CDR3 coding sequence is TGCAGTGCTAAAGTCAAGCCGAGGGAACACAATCAGCCCCAGCATTTT. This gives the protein CSAKVKPREHNQPQHF.

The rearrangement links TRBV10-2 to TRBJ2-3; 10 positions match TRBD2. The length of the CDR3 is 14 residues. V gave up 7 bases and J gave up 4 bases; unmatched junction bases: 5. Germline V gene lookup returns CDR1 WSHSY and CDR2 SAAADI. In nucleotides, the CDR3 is TGCGCCAGCAAGGCTAGCGGGAGCGCAGATACGCAGTATTTT. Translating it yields CASKASGSADTQYF.